This record looks at one TCR beta chain sequence and its context. Its specificity is unknown. Trimming removed 4 bases from V and 7 bases from J; junction bases left unmatched: 6. The germline gives CDR1 MNHEY, CDR2 SMNVEV (reference sequence). The CDR3 totals 14 residues. Time point here: week 11, during vaccination. Every single dose of the vaccine, 300 ug of mutant IDH1 20-mer peptide, came with topical imiquimod. In every donor, the tumor was a new WHO grade 3 or 4 IDH1-mutant, ATRX-lost astrocytoma. The entry originates in a study of a mutant IDH1 vaccine in newly diagnosed glioma. About the study: The initiation of vaccination occurred 4-6 weeks after radiotherapy alone, or with temozolomide cycles. The treated group averaged approximately 42 years old and was around 62% male, roughly 40% female.

TCRdb keeps only in-frame clones here, not all; method: immunoSEQ multiplex PCR. The data contain approximately 110,000 clones, about 90% of them singletons. The sequencing used PBMCs, collected from a glioma patient whose treatment included an IDH1 peptide vaccine. The chain couples TRBV27 to TRBJ1-5, with TRBD1 matching 8 bases. This clonotype was obtained from a woman aged 50 to 60 with glioma. CDR3 DNA sequence: TGTGCCAGCAGTTCTGGACAGGGCATCCAGCCCCAGCATTTT. Amino acids: CASSSGQGIQPQHF.